This TCR beta chain was retrieved from a study of human T cells and chemical hapten exposure. V shed 5 bases and J shed 7 bases, with 14 bases lying between them. The CDR3 runs to 13 residues. The germline gives CDR1 SGHAT, CDR2 FQNNGV. Unseparated into fractions, whole blood served as the source from which total RNA was extracted. Via MiXCR, TCRdb re-called the 5' RACE reads, giving one row per CDR3 protein. The data show about 81,000 distinct CDR3 sequences, less than 20% seen once. This chain joins TRBV11-2 and TRBJ1-1, with D possibly matching TRBD1 (6 bases). This clonotype was sampled from a female donor in good health. CDR3 bases: TGTGCCAGCAGCCTATTCAAAGGGGGTGAAGCTTTCTTT. Its translation is CASSLFKGGEAFF.